A single sample gave rise to the 6 T cell receptor beta chains below, sequenced in a study of vaccination and CD4 T cells after COVID-19. Their antigens remain unidentified. CD4+ T cells that had been cultured provided DNA sequenced with the Oncomine TCR Beta short-read assay. TCRdb re-derived calls from the PCR reads in MiXCR, one entry per CDR3 protein. The sample has 7,000 or so distinct CDR3 sequences; over 30% are singletons. Treatment noted: roughly nine-day PBMC culture with coronavirus spike peptide pools or control peptides (ViraFEST assay). CD4+ T cells that came from the unexposed donor were collected before the COVID-19 pandemic (2011-2018). The specimen was CD4+ T cells from blood, cultured in vitro. Every receptor here comes from a human donor in good health.

This clonotype was seen more than once but under ten times. The V gene is TRBV20-1, the J gene TRBJ2-3; 7 bases match TRBD1. The ends lost 8 bases at V and 7 bases at J; junction bases unmatched: 15. The CDR3 has 14 amino acids. Germline V gene lookup returns CDR1 DFQATT and CDR2 SNEGSKA (reference sequence). CDR3 sequence: CSTTHDRVLNTQYF. CDR3 nucleotides: TGCAGTACCACACATGACAGGGTGCTAAATACGCAGTATTTT.

The V gene is TRBV5-1, the J gene TRBJ1-2; 7 positions agree with TRBD1. J lost 2 bases, V lost 3 bases, and 13 bases had no gene match. The CDR3 spans 17 residues. Germline CDR1 SGHRS, CDR2 YFSETQ. The CDR3 coding sequence is TGCGCCAGCAGCTCCCACCGGACAGGTCGGGAGAACTATGGCTACACCTTC. Encoded protein: CASSSHRTGRENYGYTF. Variable domain in full (rest from reference TRBV5-1 and TRBJ1-2): KAGVTQTPRYLIKTRGQQVTLSCSPISGHRSVSWYQQTPGQGLQFLFEYFSETQRNKGNFPGRFSGRQFSNSRSEMNVSTLELGDSALYLCASSSHRTGRENYGYTFGSGTRLTVV.

Only a few counts were recorded for this clonotype. The chain joins TRBV28 to TRBJ1-1; a weak D match, TRBD1 (6 bases). The CDR3 extends over 15 amino acids. Germline lookup yields CDR1 MDHEN and CDR2 SYDVKM. Trimming stripped 7 bases from V and 5 bases from J, with 20 bases between. The CDR3 region has the DNA TGTGCCAGCACCCAGACAGGCTGGAGGTGGACTGAAGCTTTCTTT. Its translation is CASTQTGWRWTEAFF.

The chain recombines TRBV19 with TRBJ1-5, with D unresolved. The germline V gene encodes CDR1 LNHDA and CDR2 SQIVND (reference sequence). The CDR3 has 17 residues. V shed 2 bases and J shed 0 bases, with 14 bases lying between them. CDR3 in amino acids: CASSIRSGLFSNQPQHF. As DNA, the CDR3 is TGTGCCAGTAGTATACGCTCGGGTCTCTTTAGCAATCAGCCCCAGCATTTT.

This clonotype has a handful of counts. The rearrangement uses TRBV4-1 and TRBJ1-6; the D is unclear. CDR1 and CDR2 (germline): MGHRA, YSYEKL. The CDR3 contains 15 residues. Between the trimmed V and J ends, which lost 0 bases and 5 bases, there was a span of 8 bases. This chain's CDR3 is CASSQEKANNSPLHF. The CDR3 coding sequence is TGCGCCAGCAGCCAAGAGAAAGCGAATAATTCACCCCTCCACTTT.

The chain links TRBV9 to TRBJ2-6, with 10 bases identical to TRBD1. Germline CDR1 and CDR2: SGDLS and YYNGEE. The CDR3 consists of 19 residues. J lost 1 base, V lost 5 bases, and 12 bases had no gene match. The CDR3 sequence: CASSTGWGTGVSGANVLTF. Written as DNA, the CDR3 is TGTGCCAGCAGTACCGGATGGGGGACAGGGGTATCTGGGGCCAACGTCCTGACTTTC.